This T cell receptor (beta chain) was recorded in a study of shared clonotypes between healthy human individuals. How the authors handled the data: From ImmunoSEQ came sequences covering only the junction and carrying no quality scores, so filtering differed. The protocol was immunoSEQ multiplex PCR, while the TCRdb copy is restricted to in-frame clones and leaves out a portion. The D gene and trimming were derived from the DNA, and the V and J assignments and clone size from that table. This table holds about 700,000 clones, under 95% found once. Trimming took off 2 bases at V and 2 bases at J, with 8 bases between the two ends. Germline loops: CDR1 SGHNT, CDR2 YYREEE (reference sequence). The CDR3 has 13 amino acids. The naive CD8 fraction comprised CD45RO-negative cells positively selected for CCR7 and excluded terminally differentiated effector memory CD45RA+ cells. All donors qualified as healthy HIV-negative adults and had experienced no recent acute infections or vaccinations.

To note about this clone: The antigen is not known.

Notes on the study in general: Several donors held roughly 5% of naive CD4 clonotypes in common.

Input material: naive CD8+ T cells sorted from blood. The chain uses TRBV5-4 and TRBJ2-7; D uncertain. The sequence came from a young man in good health. The CDR3 region is CASSFGQTYEQYF. Here the CDR3 DNA reads TGTGCCAGCAGCTTCGGGCAGACCTACGAGCAGTACTTC.